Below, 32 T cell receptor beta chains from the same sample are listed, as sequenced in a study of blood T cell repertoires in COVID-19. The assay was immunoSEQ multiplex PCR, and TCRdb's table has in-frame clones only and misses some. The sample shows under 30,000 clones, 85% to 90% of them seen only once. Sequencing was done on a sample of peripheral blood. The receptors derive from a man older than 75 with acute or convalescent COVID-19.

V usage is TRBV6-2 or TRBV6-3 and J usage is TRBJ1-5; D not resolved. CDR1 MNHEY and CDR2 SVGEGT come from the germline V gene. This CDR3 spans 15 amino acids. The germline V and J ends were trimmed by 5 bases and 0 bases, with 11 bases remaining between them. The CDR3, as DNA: TGTGCCAGCAGTGTAGGACTGAATAGCAATCAGCCCCAGCATTTT. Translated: CASSVGLNSNQPQHF.

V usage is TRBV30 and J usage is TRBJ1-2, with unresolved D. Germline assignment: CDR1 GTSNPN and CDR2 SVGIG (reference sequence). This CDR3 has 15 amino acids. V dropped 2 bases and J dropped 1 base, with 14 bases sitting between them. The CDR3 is CAWSTAGYFNYGYTF. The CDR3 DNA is TGTGCCTGGAGTACCGCAGGCTACTTTAACTATGGCTACACCTTC.

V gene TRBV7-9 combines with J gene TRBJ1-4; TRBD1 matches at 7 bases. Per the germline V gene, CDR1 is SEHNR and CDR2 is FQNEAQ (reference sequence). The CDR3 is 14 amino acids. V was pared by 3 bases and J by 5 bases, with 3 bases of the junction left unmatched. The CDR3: CASSFRTGNEKLFF. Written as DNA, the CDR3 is TGTGCCAGCAGCTTCCGGACAGGAAATGAAAAACTGTTTTTT.

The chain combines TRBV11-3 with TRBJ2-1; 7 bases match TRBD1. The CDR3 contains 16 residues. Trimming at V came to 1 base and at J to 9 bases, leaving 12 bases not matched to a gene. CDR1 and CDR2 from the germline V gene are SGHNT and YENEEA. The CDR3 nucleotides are TGTGCCAGCAGCTTAGGGGACAGTCCCGAAGTTGGTGAGCAGTTCTTC. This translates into CASSLGDSPEVGEQFF.

CDR3 nucleotide sequence: TGTGCCAGCAGTTTATCAGGGCCAGCTGTCGACGAGCAGTACTTC. Its translation is CASSLSGPAVDEQYF. V usage is TRBV28 and J usage is TRBJ2-7, with a possible D match to TRBD1 (5 bases). The ends were cut back, 1 base at V and 5 bases at J, with 15 bases in the middle. This CDR3 is 15 amino acids long. Germline lookup yields CDR1 MDHEN and CDR2 SYDVKM.

The CDR3 spells CASSETGTAVNTEAFF. The CDR3 bases are TGTGCCAGCAGTGAGACAGGGACCGCGGTGAACACTGAAGCTTTCTTT. This chain uses TRBV6-1 with TRBJ1-1; 7 bases are shared with TRBD1. This CDR3 has 16 amino acids. V gave up 3 bases and J gave up 0 bases; unmatched junction bases: 7. Germline values: CDR1 MNHNS, CDR2 SASEGT.

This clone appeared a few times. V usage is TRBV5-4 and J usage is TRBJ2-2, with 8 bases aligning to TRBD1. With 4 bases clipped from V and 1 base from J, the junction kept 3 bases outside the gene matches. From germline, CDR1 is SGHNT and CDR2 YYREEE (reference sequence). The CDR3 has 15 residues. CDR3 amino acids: CASSRDRGNTGELFF. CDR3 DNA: TGTGCCAGCAGCCGCGACAGGGGGAACACCGGGGAGCTGTTTTTT.

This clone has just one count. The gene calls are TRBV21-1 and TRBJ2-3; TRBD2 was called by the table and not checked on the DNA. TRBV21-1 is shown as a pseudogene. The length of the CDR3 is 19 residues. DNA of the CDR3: TGTGCCAGCAGCACAAGAGCCGGGGAAATTGGGTTGGGTACAGATACGCAGTATTTT. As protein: CASSTRAGEIGLGTDTQYF.

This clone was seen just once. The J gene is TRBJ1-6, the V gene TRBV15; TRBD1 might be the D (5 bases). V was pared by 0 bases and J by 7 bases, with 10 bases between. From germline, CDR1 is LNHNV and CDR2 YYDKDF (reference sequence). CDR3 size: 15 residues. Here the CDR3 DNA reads TGTGCCACCAGCAGAGATGTCGGGGGGAATTCACCCCTCCACTTT. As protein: CATSRDVGGNSPLHF. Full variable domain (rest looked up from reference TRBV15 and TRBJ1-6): DAMVIQNPRYQVTQFGKPVTLSCSQTLNHNVMYWYQQKSSQAPKLLFHYYDKDFNNEADTPDNFQSRRPNTSFCFLDIRSPGLGDTAMYLCATSRDVGGNSPLHFGNGTRLTVT.

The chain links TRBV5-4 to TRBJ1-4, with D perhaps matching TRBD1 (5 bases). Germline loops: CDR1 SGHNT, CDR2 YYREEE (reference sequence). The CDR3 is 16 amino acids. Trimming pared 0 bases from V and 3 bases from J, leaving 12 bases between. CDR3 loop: CASSLAGGTPNEKLFF. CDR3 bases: TGTGCCAGCAGCTTGGCAGGAGGGACTCCTAATGAAAAACTGTTTTTT.

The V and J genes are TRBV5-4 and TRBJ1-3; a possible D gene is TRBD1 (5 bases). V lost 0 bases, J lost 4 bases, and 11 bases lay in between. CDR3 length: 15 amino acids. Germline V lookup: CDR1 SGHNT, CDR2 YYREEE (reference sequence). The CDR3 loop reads CASSLGQGPGNTIYF. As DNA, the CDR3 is TGTGCCAGCAGCTTGGGGCAGGGCCCGGGAAACACCATATATTTT.

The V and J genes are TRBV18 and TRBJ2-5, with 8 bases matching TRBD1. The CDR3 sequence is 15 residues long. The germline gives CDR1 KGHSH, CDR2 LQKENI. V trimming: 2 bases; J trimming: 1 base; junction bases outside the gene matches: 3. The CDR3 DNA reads TGTGCCAGCTCACCAGGTGGACAGGGCCAAGAGACCCAGTACTTC. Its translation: CASSPGGQGQETQYF.

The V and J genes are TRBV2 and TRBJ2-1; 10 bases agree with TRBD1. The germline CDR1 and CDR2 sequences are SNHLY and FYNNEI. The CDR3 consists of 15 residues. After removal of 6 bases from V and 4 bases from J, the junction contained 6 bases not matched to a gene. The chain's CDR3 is CASRNDRGRYNEQFF. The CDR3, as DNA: TGTGCCAGCAGGAACGACAGGGGGCGATACAATGAGCAGTTCTTC. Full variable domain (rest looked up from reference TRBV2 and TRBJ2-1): EPEVTQTPSHQVTQMGQEVILRCVPISNHLYFYWYRQILGQKVEFLVSFYNNEISEKSEIFDDQFSVERPDGSNFTLKIRSTKLEDSAMYFCASRNDRGRYNEQFFGPGTRLTVL.

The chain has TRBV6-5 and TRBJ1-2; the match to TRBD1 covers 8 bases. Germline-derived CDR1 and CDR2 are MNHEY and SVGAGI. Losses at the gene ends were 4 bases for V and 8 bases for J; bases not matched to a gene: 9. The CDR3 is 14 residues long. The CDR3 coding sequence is TGTGCCAGCAGTTCCGCAAGACAGGGGAGAGGCTACACCTTC. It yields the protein CASSSARQGRGYTF.

The CDR3 region is CASSFRRLTDRAFF. The CDR3 DNA reads as TGTGCCAGCAGCTTCAGACGGCTGACGGACAGGGCTTTCTTT. The chain uses TRBV7-9 and TRBJ1-1; 7 bases agree with TRBD1. This CDR3 has 14 residues. Germline assignment: CDR1 SEHNR and CDR2 FQNEAQ (reference sequence). With 3 bases clipped from V and 11 bases from J, the junction kept 12 bases outside the gene matches.

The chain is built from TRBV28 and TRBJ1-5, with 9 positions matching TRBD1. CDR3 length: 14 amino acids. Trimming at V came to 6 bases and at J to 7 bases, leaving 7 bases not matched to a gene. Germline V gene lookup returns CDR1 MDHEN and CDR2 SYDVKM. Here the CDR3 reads CASREQGAQQPQHF. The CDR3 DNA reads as TGTGCCAGCAGGGAACAGGGGGCTCAGCAGCCCCAGCATTTT.

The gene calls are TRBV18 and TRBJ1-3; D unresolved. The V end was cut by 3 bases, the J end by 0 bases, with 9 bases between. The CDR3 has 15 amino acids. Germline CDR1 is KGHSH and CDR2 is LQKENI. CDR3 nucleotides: TGTGCCAGCTCACCGGCCATTTCCTCTGGAAACACCATATATTTT. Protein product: CASSPAISSGNTIYF.

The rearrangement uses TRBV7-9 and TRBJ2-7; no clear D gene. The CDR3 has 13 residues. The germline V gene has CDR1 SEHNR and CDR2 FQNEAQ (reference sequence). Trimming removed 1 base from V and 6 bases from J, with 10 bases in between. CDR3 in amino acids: CASSLVQSGEQYF. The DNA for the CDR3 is TGTGCCAGCAGCTTAGTCCAGTCTGGCGAGCAGTACTTC.

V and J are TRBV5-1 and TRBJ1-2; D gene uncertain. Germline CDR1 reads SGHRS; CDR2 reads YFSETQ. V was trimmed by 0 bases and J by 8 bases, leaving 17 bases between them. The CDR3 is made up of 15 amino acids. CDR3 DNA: TGCGCCAGCAGCTTGGATTCGCGGGCGGGAGGGGGCTACACCTTC. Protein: CASSLDSRAGGGYTF.

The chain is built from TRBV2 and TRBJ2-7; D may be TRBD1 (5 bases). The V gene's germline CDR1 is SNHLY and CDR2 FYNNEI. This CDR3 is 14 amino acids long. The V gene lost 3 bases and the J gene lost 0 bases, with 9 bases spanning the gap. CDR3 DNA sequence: TGTGCCAGCAGTGACCAGACAGTCTCCTACGAGCAGTACTTC. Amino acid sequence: CASSDQTVSYEQYF. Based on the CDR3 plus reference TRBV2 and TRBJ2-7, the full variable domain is EPEVTQTPSHQVTQMGQEVILRCVPISNHLYFYWYRQILGQKVEFLVSFYNNEISEKSEIFDDQFSVERPDGSNFTLKIRSTKLEDSAMYFCASSDQTVSYEQYFGPGTRLTVT.

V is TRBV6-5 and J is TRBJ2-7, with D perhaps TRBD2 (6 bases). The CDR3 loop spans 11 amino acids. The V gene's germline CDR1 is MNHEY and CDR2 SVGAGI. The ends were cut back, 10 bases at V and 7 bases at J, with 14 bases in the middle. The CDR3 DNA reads TGTGCCATCGGGACTCCTGTGGAGCAGTACTTC. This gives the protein CAIGTPVEQYF.

The CDR3 DNA reads as TGTGCCAGCAGCACTATAGCGGGGAACTACAATGAGCAGTTCTTC. This codes for CASSTIAGNYNEQFF. V and J are TRBV7-9 and TRBJ2-1; TRBD2 aligns across 8 bases. Germline-derived CDR1 and CDR2 are SEHNR and FQNEAQ (reference sequence). The CDR3 loop spans 15 amino acids. J was trimmed by 3 bases and V by 5 bases; bases with no gene match: 6.

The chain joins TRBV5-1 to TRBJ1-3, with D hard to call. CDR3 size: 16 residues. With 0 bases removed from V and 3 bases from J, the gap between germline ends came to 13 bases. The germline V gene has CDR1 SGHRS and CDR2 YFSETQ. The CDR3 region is CASSLAGSIYGNTIYF. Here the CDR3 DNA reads TGCGCCAGCAGCTTGGCAGGCAGTATCTATGGAAACACCATATATTTT.

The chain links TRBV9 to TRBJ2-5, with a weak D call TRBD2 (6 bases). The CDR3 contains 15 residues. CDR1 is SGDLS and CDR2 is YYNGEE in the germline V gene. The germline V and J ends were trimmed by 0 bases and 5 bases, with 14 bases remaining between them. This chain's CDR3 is CASSVAAGPGETQYF. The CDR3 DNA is TGTGCCAGCAGCGTAGCGGCGGGGCCAGGGGAGACCCAGTACTTC.

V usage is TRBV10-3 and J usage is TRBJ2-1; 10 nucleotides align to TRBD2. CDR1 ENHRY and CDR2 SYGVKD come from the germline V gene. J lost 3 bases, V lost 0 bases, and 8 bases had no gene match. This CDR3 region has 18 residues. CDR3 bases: TGTGCCATCAGTGAGTCGAGTGTCCTAGCGGGGGTCTACAATGAGCAGTTCTTC. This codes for CAISESSVLAGVYNEQFF.

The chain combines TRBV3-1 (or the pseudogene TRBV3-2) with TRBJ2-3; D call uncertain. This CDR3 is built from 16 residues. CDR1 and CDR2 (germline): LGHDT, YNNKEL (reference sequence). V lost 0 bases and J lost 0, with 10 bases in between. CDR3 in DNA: TGTGCCAGCAGCCAAGATCACGGCAGGAGCACAGATACGCAGTATTTT. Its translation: CASSQDHGRSTDTQYF.

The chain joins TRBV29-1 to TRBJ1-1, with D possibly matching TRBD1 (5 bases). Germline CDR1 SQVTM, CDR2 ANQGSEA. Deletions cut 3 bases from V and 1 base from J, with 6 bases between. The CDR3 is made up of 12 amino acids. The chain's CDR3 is CSVDGGNTEAFF. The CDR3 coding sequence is TGCAGCGTTGACGGGGGGAACACTGAAGCTTTCTTT.

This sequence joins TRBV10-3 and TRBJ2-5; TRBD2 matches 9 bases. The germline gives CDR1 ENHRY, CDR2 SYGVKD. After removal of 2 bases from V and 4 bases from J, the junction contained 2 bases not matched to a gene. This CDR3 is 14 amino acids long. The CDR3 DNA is TGTGCCATCAGTGAGGCGGGGGGGCCAGAGACCCAGTACTTC. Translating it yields CAISEAGGPETQYF.

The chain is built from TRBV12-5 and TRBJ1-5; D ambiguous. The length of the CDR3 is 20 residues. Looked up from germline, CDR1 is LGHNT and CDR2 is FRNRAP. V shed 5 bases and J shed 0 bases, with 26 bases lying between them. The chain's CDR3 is CASGPRGDRVPFYSNQPQHF. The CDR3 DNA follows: TGTGCTAGTGGTCCACGAGGTGACCGCGTCCCATTTTATAGCAATCAGCCCCAGCATTTT. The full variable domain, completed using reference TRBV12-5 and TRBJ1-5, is DARVTQTPRHKVTEMGQEVTMRCQPILGHNTVFWYRQTMMQGLELLAYFRNRAPLDDSGMPKDRFSAEMPDATLATLKIQPSEPRDSAVYFCASGPRGDRVPFYSNQPQHFGDGTRLSIL.

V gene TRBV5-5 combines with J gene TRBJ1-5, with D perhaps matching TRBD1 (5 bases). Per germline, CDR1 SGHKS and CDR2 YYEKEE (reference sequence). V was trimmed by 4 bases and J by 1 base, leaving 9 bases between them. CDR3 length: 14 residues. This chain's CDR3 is CASSGGLSNQPQHF. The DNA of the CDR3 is TGTGCCAGCAGCGGGGGACTCAGCAATCAGCCCCAGCATTTT.

CDR3 sequence reads: CASSDSGRLGYTF. CDR3 in DNA: TGTGCCAGCAGTGACTCTGGCCGCTTGGGCTACACCTTC. The chain links TRBV6-4 to TRBJ1-2, with no clear D. Germline V gene data show CDR1 as MRHNA and CDR2 as SNTAGT. This CDR3 region has 13 residues. V was shortened by 0 bases and J by 8 bases, with 10 bases between the two germline ends.

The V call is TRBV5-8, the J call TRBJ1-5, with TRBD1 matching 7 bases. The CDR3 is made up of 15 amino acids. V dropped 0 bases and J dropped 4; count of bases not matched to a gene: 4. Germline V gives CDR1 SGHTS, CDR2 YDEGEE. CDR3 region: CASSLGTGRNQPQHF. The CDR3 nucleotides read TGTGCCAGCAGCTTGGGGACAGGAAGAAATCAGCCCCAGCATTTT.